This entry lists 4 T cell receptor beta chains sequenced from one sample in a study of cytomegalovirus exposure and HLA in healthy donors. 60 Vbeta and 13 Jbeta primers were used in PCR. Here immunoSEQ multiplex PCR was the method, and the copy in TCRdb shows in-frame clones only, minus some. The repertoire holds about 200,000 clones, with around 82% as singletons. Sequencing was done on a sample of PBMCs. Every receptor here comes from a man aged 18 to 29 in good health and CMV-seronegative.

The chain is built from TRBV10-3 and TRBJ1-6, with 9 bases lining up with TRBD1. V trimming: 8 bases; J trimming: 5 bases; junction bases outside the gene matches: 4. The germline gives CDR1 ENHRY, CDR2 SYGVKD. The CDR3 is made up of 14 amino acids. The CDR3 spells CAIGWDRDNSPLHF. CDR3 nucleotides: TGTGCCATCGGATGGGACAGGGATAATTCACCCCTCCACTTT.

The rearrangement links TRBV7-2 to TRBJ1-2, with D unclear. The CDR3 has 15 amino acids. Germline-derived CDR1 and CDR2 are SGHTA and FQGNSA. V was shortened by 0 bases and J by 8 bases, with 16 bases between the two germline ends. The chain's CDR3 is CASSLAQAGLGGYTF. In nucleotides, the CDR3 is TGTGCCAGCAGCTTAGCGCAGGCAGGTTTAGGCGGCTACACCTTC.

V gene TRBV9 combines with J gene TRBJ2-1, with a possible D match to TRBD2 (7 bases). Trimming pared 4 bases from V and 8 bases from J, leaving 22 bases between. The CDR3 runs to 16 residues. The V gene's germline CDR1 is SGDLS and CDR2 YYNGEE. Here the CDR3 reads CASSSAGAIPTHEQFF. The CDR3 DNA reads as TGTGCCAGCAGCAGCGCGGGGGCCATACCGACCCATGAGCAGTTCTTC.

The chain has TRBV19 and TRBJ1-5; TRBD1 agrees at 7 bases. Trimming at V came to 5 bases and at J to 6 bases, leaving 4 bases not matched to a gene. CDR1 is LNHDA, CDR2 SQIVND, per germline (reference sequence). The CDR3 is 13 amino acids. The DNA for the CDR3 is TGTGCCAGTAGTTACAGGGGCTCTCAGCCCCAGCATTTT. Translation gives CASSYRGSQPQHF.